Listed here are 5 T cell receptor beta chains from one sample, sequenced in a study of T-cell reconstitution after alpha-beta-depleted transplantation in children. During its preparation, the TCRbeta library received unique molecular identifiers. TCRdb itself ran the PCR reads through MiXCR, one entry per CDR3 protein. The sample has fewer than 400,000 distinct CDR3 sequences, approximately 23% seen once. Material: PBMCs, mostly from graft donor cells, obtained 180 days after TCRalphabeta/CD19-depleted stem cell transplant. Receptor source: a male patient under 18 who had a stem cell transplant for acute lymphoblastic leukemia, so the T cells may come from the graft donor.

The J gene is TRBJ2-1, the V gene TRBV9; the match to TRBD2 covers 8 bases. V lost 3 bases, J lost 8 bases, and 7 bases stayed unmatched. The CDR3 is 14 residues long. The germline gives CDR1 SGDLS, CDR2 YYNGEE. CDR3 amino acids: CASSERTSQDEQFF. The CDR3 coding sequence is TGTGCCAGCAGCGAACGGACTAGCCAGGATGAGCAGTTCTTC. The complete variable domain, with remaining parts taken from reference TRBV9 and TRBJ2-1, reads DSGVTQTPKHLITATGQRVTLRCSPRSGDLSVYWYQQSLDQGLQFLIQYYNGEERAKGNILERFSAQQFPDLHSELNLSSLELGDSALYFCASSERTSQDEQFFGPGTRLTVL.

The CDR3 DNA reads as TGTGCCATCGCCCGGGGGACGGGCACTGAAGCTTTCTTT. This encodes CAIARGTGTEAFF. The chain combines TRBV10-3 with TRBJ1-1, with D tentatively TRBD1 (5 bases). CDR1 and CDR2 (germline): ENHRY, SYGVKD. The V gene lost 8 bases and the J gene lost 4 bases, with 14 bases spanning the gap. This CDR3 is built from 13 residues.

The chain has TRBV5-1 and TRBJ2-7, with D possibly matching TRBD1 (5 bases). CDR1 SGHRS and CDR2 YFSETQ come from the germline V gene. The CDR3 covers 14 residues. V was cut by 7 bases and J by 2 bases, with 16 bases left in between. The CDR3: CASRTHQGTYEQYF. CDR3 nucleotide sequence: TGCGCCAGCCGCACACACCAGGGTACCTACGAGCAGTACTTC.

The V and J genes are TRBV29-1 and TRBJ1-3, with a weak D call TRBD1 (5 bases). The CDR3 loop spans 14 amino acids. Between the trimmed V and J ends, which lost 1 base and 3 bases, there was a span of 10 bases. CDR1 is SQVTM and CDR2 is ANQGSEA in the germline V gene. CDR3 in amino acids: CSVEVGRLGNTIYF. The CDR3 DNA follows: TGCAGCGTTGAAGTGGGACGGCTTGGAAACACCATATATTTT.

This clonotype was seen a handful of times. The V gene is TRBV7-6, the J gene TRBJ2-1; 7 nucleotides align to TRBD2. V gave up 2 bases and J gave up 3 bases; unmatched junction bases: 10. This CDR3 is 17 amino acids long. From germline, CDR1 is SGHVS and CDR2 FNYEAQ. CDR3 sequence reads: CASSLIFRGRLYNEQFF. In nucleotides, the CDR3 is TGTGCCAGCAGCTTAATCTTTCGCGGGAGACTCTACAATGAGCAGTTCTTC.